What follows is one T cell receptor (beta chain) and its context. These data belong to a study of control samples from healthy donors and cancer patients. The CDR3 spans 14 residues. CDR1 SGHNT and CDR2 YYREEE come from the germline V gene (reference sequence). V was pared by 2 bases and J by 4 bases, with 3 bases of the junction left unmatched. Assay: immunoSEQ multiplex PCR; the TCRdb copy retains only in-frame clones and omits some. In the table there are around 180,000 clones, 70% to 90% of which are singletons. The receptor comes from a woman in her thirties in good health. The sample taken for sequencing was blood. The rearrangement uses TRBV5-4 and TRBJ2-1; 7 positions match TRBD1. The chain's CDR3 is CASSFWGQYNEQFF. The DNA for the CDR3 is TGTGCCAGCAGCTTTTGGGGACAGTACAATGAGCAGTTCTTC.